This TCR beta chain was identified during a study of T cells after yellow fever vaccination. TCRdb re-analysed the 5' RACE reads in MiXCR, keeping a single row per CDR3 protein. Of over 20,000 distinct CDR3 sequences listed, 4.5% to 7% are singletons. Trimming took 1 base from V and 7 from J; bases not matched to a gene: 10. Germline CDR1 SGHTA, CDR2 FQGNSA. CDR3 size: 15 residues. This clonotype has more than one count but fewer than ten. The J gene is TRBJ2-7, the V gene TRBV7-2, with 7 bases lining up with TRBD2. The sequence was obtained from a young man who received the YFV17D yellow fever vaccine. The specimen was PBMCs, either bulk or a sorted T-cell subset (CD4+, CD8+, memory, or dextramer-sorted; not recorded which), collected 15 days after the yellow fever booster vaccination. The CDR3 DNA is TGTGCCAGCAGCTTAGGTCCCGGGGAGGGTCGAGAGCAGTACTTC. The encoded protein is CASSLGPGEGREQYF.